These 26 T cell receptor beta chains originate from one sample sequenced in a study of identical twins. MiXCR, applied by TCRdb to the 5' RACE reads, yields one record per CDR3 protein. Found here are 690,000 or so distinct CDR3 sequences, about 9.4% of them singletons; the top ten hold 0.75% to 1%. This sample also appeared in a second study, on yellow fever vaccine responses in identical twins.

The sequencing input was PBMCs. The receptors originated from a woman between 18 and 29 years old in good health.

V and J are TRBV11-1 and TRBJ2-7, with no clear D. The V end lost 3 bases, the J end lost 2 bases, and 26 bases lay between the germline ends. This CDR3 region has 19 residues. The germline V gene encodes CDR1 SGHAT and CDR2 FQDESV (reference sequence). CDR3: CASSLNAGLEALVTYEQYF. CDR3 bases: TGTGCCAGCAGCTTGAATGCCGGCCTTGAGGCTTTGGTTACCTACGAGCAGTACTTC.

In its sample, this clonotype was seen a few times. The rearrangement uses TRBV7-9 and TRBJ2-2, with TRBD1 as a possible D gene (6 bases). Trimming removed 6 bases from V and 2 bases from J, with 13 bases in between. CDR1 is SEHNR, CDR2 FQNEAQ, per germline (reference sequence). CDR3 length equals 15 residues. The CDR3 is CASRMTTGNTGELFF. The DNA for the CDR3 is TGTGCCAGCAGAATGACGACAGGCAACACCGGGGAGCTGTTTTTT.

V and J are TRBV5-5 and TRBJ2-7; 8 positions agree with TRBD1. The CDR3 runs 14 residues. After removal of 3 bases from V and 5 bases from J, the junction contained 7 bases not matched to a gene. Per germline, CDR1 SGHKS and CDR2 YYEKEE (reference sequence). CDR3 sequence reads: CASSWLDREDEQYF. CDR3 DNA sequence: TGTGCCAGCAGCTGGTTGGACAGGGAGGACGAGCAGTACTTC. Looking up the rest from reference TRBV5-5 and TRBJ2-7 gives the full variable domain: DAGVTQSPTHLIKTRGQQVTLRCSPISGHKSVSWYQQVLGQGPQFIFQYYEKEERGRGNFPDRFSARQFPNYSSELNVNALLLGDSALYLCASSWLDREDEQYFGPGTRLTVT.

This clonotype was counted a few times. The V call is TRBV4-3, the J call TRBJ2-2; possibly TRBD2 for D (5 bases). Germline assignment: CDR1 LGHNA and CDR2 YSLEER. Trimming cost V 5 bases and J 7 bases, with 14 bases left between them. The CDR3 runs to 14 residues. The CDR3 protein is CASSKNPEGGELFF. CDR3 coding DNA: TGCGCCAGCAGCAAAAATCCCGAGGGCGGGGAGCTGTTTTTT.

This clonotype has a count of ten or more. J is TRBJ1-1 and V is TRBV14; no clear D gene. Germline CDR1 is SGHDN and CDR2 is FVKESK. V shed 3 bases and J shed 4 bases, with 9 bases lying between them. CDR3 length: 13 amino acids. This CDR3 is CASSHSASTEAFF. Here the CDR3 DNA reads TGTGCCAGCAGCCACTCAGCCTCCACTGAAGCTTTCTTT.

There are a few counts of this clonotype. V usage is TRBV10-1 and J usage is TRBJ2-1, with no clear D. Germline V gene data show CDR1 as WNHNN and CDR2 as SYGVQD (reference sequence). Trimming left V 6 bases short and J 7 bases short, with 13 bases between. The CDR3 is made up of 13 amino acids. CDR3 nucleotide sequence: TGCGCCAGCAGCCTAGGGAATAGGAATGAGCAGTTCTTC. Residues: CASSLGNRNEQFF.

This clonotype was found many times. The gene calls are TRBV6-7 and TRBJ2-1; D is uncertain. TRBV6-7 is an ORF, and what it does is uncertain. There are 15 residues in the CDR3. Trimming pared 4 bases from V and 0 bases from J, leaving 10 bases between. CDR3 in amino acids: CASSFAGSSYNEQFF. CDR3 nucleotide sequence: TGTGCCAGCAGTTTTGCCGGTAGCTCCTACAATGAGCAGTTCTTC.

The V and J genes are TRBV3-1 and TRBJ2-7; D unresolved. Trimming pared 0 bases from V and 5 bases from J, leaving 8 bases between. Germline V gene lookup returns CDR1 LGHDT and CDR2 YNNKEL (reference sequence). This CDR3 has 13 amino acids. The CDR3 here is CASSQEGWDEQYF. CDR3 coding DNA: TGTGCCAGCAGCCAAGAGGGTTGGGACGAGCAGTACTTC.

This clonotype was counted between two and nine times. The DNA for the CDR3 is TGTGCCAGTAGTATAGGAACGGATCGATACGAGCAGTACTTC. The encoded protein is CASSIGTDRYEQYF. The gene calls are TRBV19 and TRBJ2-7; D is ambiguous. The CDR3 runs to 14 residues. CDR1 and CDR2 from the germline V gene are LNHDA and SQIVND (reference sequence). The ends were cut back, 1 base at V and 4 bases at J, with 11 bases in the middle.

This clonotype was counted between two and nine times. The chain has TRBV24-1 and TRBJ2-6; maybe TRBD1 (5 bases). Germline V gives CDR1 KGHDR, CDR2 SFDVKD. The CDR3 contains 15 residues. Between the trimmed V and J ends, which lost 5 bases and 0 bases, there was a span of 7 bases. The DNA of the CDR3 is TGTGCCACCAGTGCGACAGTCTCTGGGGCCAACGTCCTGACTTTC. Amino acids: CATSATVSGANVLTF.

This clonotype was seen ten or more times. This sequence joins TRBV24-1 and TRBJ2-3; 10 bases align to TRBD1. Germline V lookup: CDR1 KGHDR, CDR2 SFDVKD. The ends lost 9 bases at V and 6 bases at J; junction bases unmatched: 11. This CDR3 is built from 15 residues. The CDR3 nucleotides read TGTGCCACCGGGAGTGAGGACAGGGGGATGGATACGCAGTATTTT. This encodes CATGSEDRGMDTQYF.

This clonotype has a handful of counts. The chain employs TRBV19 and TRBJ2-1; TRBD1 or TRBD2 may be the D gene (5 bases each). V lost 4 bases and J 6 bases, leaving 13 bases between the germline ends. This CDR3 contains 14 residues. CDR1 LNHDA and CDR2 SQIVND come from the germline V gene (reference sequence). The CDR3 is CASSTTGTLNEQFF. DNA of the CDR3: TGTGCCAGTAGTACAACCGGGACGCTCAATGAGCAGTTCTTC.

Many counts were recorded for this clonotype. The chain carries TRBV12-3 or TRBV12-4 and TRBJ2-3; 9 bases are a match to TRBD1. Losses at the gene ends were 3 bases for V and 5 bases for J; bases not matched to a gene: 6. CDR3 size: 15 residues. As DNA, the CDR3 is TGTGCCAGCAGTTTCCTCACAGGGGGCATAGATACGCAGTATTTT. Amino acid sequence: CASSFLTGGIDTQYF.

The chain employs TRBV6-5 and TRBJ1-6; D gene ambiguous. V gave up 5 bases and J gave up 4 bases, with 9 bases separating them. Germline-derived CDR1 and CDR2 are MNHEY and SVGAGI. The CDR3 length is 14 residues. For the CDR3, the DNA is TGTGCCAGCAGTCAGGTCGAGTATAATTCACCCCTCCACTTT. Its translation: CASSQVEYNSPLHF.

The V gene is TRBV27, the J gene TRBJ2-6; perhaps TRBD1 as D (6 bases). This CDR3 is 15 amino acids long. Trimming pared 10 bases from V and 2 bases from J, leaving 15 bases between. Germline values: CDR1 MNHEY, CDR2 SMNVEV (reference sequence). CDR3 residues: CATSRAGAGANVLTF. The CDR3 DNA sequence: TGTGCCACCAGCAGAGCAGGGGCTGGGGCCAACGTCCTGACTTTC. Looking up the rest from reference TRBV27 and TRBJ2-6 gives the full variable domain: EAQVTQNPRYLITVTGKKLTVTCSQNMNHEYMSWYRQDPGLGLRQIYYSMNVEVTDKGDVPEGYKVSRKEKRNFPLILESPSPNQTSLYFCATSRAGAGANVLTFGAGSRLTVL.

The rearrangement uses TRBV12-5 and TRBJ2-7; 10 nucleotides match TRBD2. The CDR3 runs to 16 residues. Germline assignment: CDR1 LGHNT and CDR2 FRNRAP. The V and J ends lost 7 bases and 2 bases, in that order; junction bases with no gene match: 11. Written as DNA, the CDR3 is TGTGCTAGTGCCCTCGGACTAGCGGAGCCAACCTACGAGCAGTACTTC. Protein sequence: CASALGLAEPTYEQYF.

The CDR3 DNA follows: TGTGCCAGCAGTTTAGATTTCGGCAGATTTGGTGGCTACACCTTC. Translation: CASSLDFGRFGGYTF. The chain employs TRBV12-3 or TRBV12-4 and TRBJ1-2, with D unresolved. The CDR3 covers 15 residues. Between the trimmed V and J ends, which lost 1 base and 7 bases, there was a span of 16 bases.

This clonotype was found a few times. The rearrangement links TRBV7-2 to TRBJ2-3, with 8 bases that match TRBD1. Germline CDR1 and CDR2: SGHTA and FQGNSA. CDR3 length: 15 amino acids. Losses at the gene ends were 7 bases for V and 0 bases for J; bases not matched to a gene: 6. DNA for the CDR3: TGTGCCAGCAAGCCGGGACAGGCTAGCACAGATACGCAGTATTTT. Encoded protein: CASKPGQASTDTQYF.

The chain couples TRBV15 to TRBJ2-7; tentative D call: TRBD2 (5 bases). With 1 base removed from V and 4 bases from J, the gap between germline ends came to 11 bases. Looked up from germline, CDR1 is LNHNV and CDR2 is YYDKDF (reference sequence). This CDR3 region has 14 residues. The CDR3 reads CATSRVASRYEQYF. CDR3 DNA: TGTGCCACCAGCAGAGTGGCTAGCAGGTACGAGCAGTACTTC.

This clonotype was counted many times. The CDR3 loop reads CASSQALVREQYF. CDR3 in DNA: TGTGCCAGCAGCCAGGCCCTTGTTCGGGAGCAGTACTTC. V is TRBV4-2 and J is TRBJ2-7; D not resolved. Trimming pared 3 bases from V and 7 bases from J, leaving 13 bases between. CDR3 length: 13 amino acids. Germline V gene data show CDR1 as LGHNA and CDR2 as YNFKEQ.

The chain carries TRBV7-9 and TRBJ2-5; D may be TRBD2 (5 bases). The length of the CDR3 is 13 residues. The germline CDR1 and CDR2 sequences are SEHNR and FQNEAQ (reference sequence). The ends were cut back, 3 bases at V and 4 bases at J, with 9 bases in the middle. CDR3 amino acids: CASSFSGAETQYF. The CDR3 DNA reads TGTGCCAGCAGCTTCAGCGGCGCAGAGACCCAGTACTTC.

This clonotype came up a few times. The chain recombines TRBV5-5 with TRBJ2-3; either TRBD1 or TRBD2 may supply D (5 bases each). The CDR3 is 14 residues long. V was cut by 6 bases and J by 1 base, with 12 bases left in between. The germline gives CDR1 SGHKS, CDR2 YYEKEE (reference sequence). CDR3 DNA: TGTGCCAGCAAAATGGGGACCCGCACAGATACGCAGTATTTT. Amino acid sequence: CASKMGTRTDTQYF.

This clonotype has a handful of counts. The V call is TRBV5-1, the J call TRBJ2-1; 7 bases fit TRBD1. The germline CDR1 and CDR2 sequences are SGHRS and YFSETQ. This CDR3 has 18 residues. J lost 0 bases, V lost 5 bases, and 14 bases had no gene match. Written as DNA, the CDR3 is TGCGCCAGCAGTTGGCCCCCGACAGGGCTCAGCTCCTACAATGAGCAGTTCTTC. Protein: CASSWPPTGLSSYNEQFF.

This clonotype was picked up many times. The junction and the germline gene differ at one end; a read error may be behind it. The CDR3 bases are TGTGCTAGCAGCTTGGGACTAGCGGGAATCAATGAGCAGTTCTTC. Protein product: CASSLGLAGINEQFF. The V and J genes are TRBV7-7 and TRBJ2-1, with 13 positions matching TRBD2. This CDR3 has 15 residues. The germline V gene encodes CDR1 SSHAT and CDR2 FNYEAQ (reference sequence). Based on the CDR3 plus reference TRBV7-7 and TRBJ2-1, the full variable domain is GAGVSQSPRYKVTKRGQDVTLRCDPISSHATLYWYQQALGQGPEFLTYFNYEAQPDKSGLPSDRFSAERPEGSISTLTIQRTEQRDSAMYRCASSLGLAGINEQFFGPGTRLTVL.

There are a few counts of this clonotype. The V and J genes are TRBV7-2 and TRBJ2-7; possible D gene TRBD1, 5 bases. V was cut by 5 bases and J by 0 bases, with 14 bases left in between. From germline, CDR1 is SGHTA and CDR2 FQGNSA. The CDR3 length is 15 residues. CDR3 coding DNA: TGTGCCAGCAGCCCCCGACGGACAAACTCCTACGAGCAGTACTTC. As protein: CASSPRRTNSYEQYF.

In its sample, this clonotype was seen a few times. This chain links TRBV7-2 with TRBJ1-6; D is perhaps TRBD1 (5 bases). Trimming removed 5 bases at V and 7 bases at J, with 15 bases between. The CDR3 has 15 amino acids. Germline CDR1 reads SGHTA; CDR2 reads FQGNSA. This chain's CDR3 is CASSNGDGQNSPLHF. The DNA of the CDR3 is TGTGCCAGCAGCAATGGGGACGGCCAGAATTCACCCCTCCACTTT. The full variable domain, in which reference TRBV7-2 and TRBJ1-6 provide the parts outside the CDR3, is GAGVSQSPSNKVTEKGKDVELRCDPISGHTALYWYRQSLGQGLEFLIYFQGNSAPDKSGLPSDRFSAERTGGSVSTLTIQRTQQEDSAVYLCASSNGDGQNSPLHFGNGTRLTVT.